This entry describes one T cell receptor beta chain. Its target is unknown. The missing conserved phenylalanine or tryptophan at the end of this CDR3 makes a read error likely. Germline loops: CDR1 SGHDN, CDR2 FVKESK. Trimming stripped 1 base from V and 7 bases from J, with 10 bases between. This CDR3 has 13 amino acids. TCRbeta libraries were built with three rounds of nested PCR, modified from ARM-PCR. TCRdb recomputed calls from the multiplex PCR reads with MiXCR, one row per CDR3 protein. The table has about 110,000 distinct CDR3 sequences, about 80% seen once. The template was RNA from unsorted bulk tissue. This entry belongs to a study of tumor and adjacent non-tumor tissue in lung cancer. The overall study: The cohort had approximately 13 adenocarcinoma, a couple of squamous cell and 1 small cell patients.

Study results and caveats: Normal lung showed higher cumulative top 100 clone frequency than tumor. Tumor TCR diversity, when higher, was linked to shorter survival. TCR diversity was significantly greater in tumor than normal lung tissue.

Material for sequencing was lung tumor tissue. V gene TRBV14 combines with J gene TRBJ1-1, with D unclear. This TCR was sampled from a man between 65 and 79 years old with non-small cell lung cancer. CDR3 region: CASSQGPTCEAFI. The CDR3 DNA reads TGTGCCAGCAGCCAAGGTCCTACATGTGAAGCTTTCATT.